This T cell receptor (beta chain) was sequenced during a study of control samples from healthy donors and cancer patients. Sequencing was performed with immunoSEQ multiplex PCR; in TCRdb, only in-frame clones are kept and a portion is missing. The sample consists of 130,000 to 150,000 clones, under 95% of them appearing once. V lost 5 bases to trimming and J lost 0 bases, with 11 bases between them. Germline V gene data show CDR1 as LNHDA and CDR2 as SQIVND (reference sequence). The CDR3 extends over 15 amino acids. The source of this sequence is a man aged 18 to 29 in good health. The gene calls are TRBV19 and TRBJ1-3; tentative D call: TRBD1 (5 bases). The specimen was blood. In DNA, the CDR3 is TGTGCCAGTAGTTTCTACGGGGCCTCTGGAAACACCATATATTTT. Translating gives CASSFYGASGNTIYF. Together with reference TRBV19 and TRBJ1-3, the CDR3 gives the full variable domain: DGGITQSPKYLFRKEGQNVTLSCEQNLNHDAMYWYRQDPGQGLRLIYYSQIVNDFQKGDIAEGYSVSREKKESFPLTVTSAQKNPTAFYLCASSFYGASGNTIYFGEGSWLTVV.